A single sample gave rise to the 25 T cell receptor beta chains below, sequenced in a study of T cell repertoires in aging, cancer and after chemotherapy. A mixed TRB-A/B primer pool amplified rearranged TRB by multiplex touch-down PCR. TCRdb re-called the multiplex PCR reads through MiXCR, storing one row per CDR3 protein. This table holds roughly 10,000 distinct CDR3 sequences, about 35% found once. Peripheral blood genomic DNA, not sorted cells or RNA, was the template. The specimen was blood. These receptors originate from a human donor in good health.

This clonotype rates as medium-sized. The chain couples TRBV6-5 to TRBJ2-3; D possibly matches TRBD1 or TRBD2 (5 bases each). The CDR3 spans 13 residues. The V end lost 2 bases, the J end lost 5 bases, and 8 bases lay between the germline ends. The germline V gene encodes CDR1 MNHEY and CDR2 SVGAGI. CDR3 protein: CASSYEGRDTQYF. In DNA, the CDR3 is TGTGCCAGCAGTTACGAGGGGAGAGATACGCAGTATTTT.

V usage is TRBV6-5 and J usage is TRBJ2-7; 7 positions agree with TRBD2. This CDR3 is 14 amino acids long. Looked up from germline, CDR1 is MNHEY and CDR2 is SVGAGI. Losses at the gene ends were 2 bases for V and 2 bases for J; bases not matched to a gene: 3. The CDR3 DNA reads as TGTGCCAGCAGTTACGGACGGGGGGCCTACGAGCAGTACTTC. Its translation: CASSYGRGAYEQYF.

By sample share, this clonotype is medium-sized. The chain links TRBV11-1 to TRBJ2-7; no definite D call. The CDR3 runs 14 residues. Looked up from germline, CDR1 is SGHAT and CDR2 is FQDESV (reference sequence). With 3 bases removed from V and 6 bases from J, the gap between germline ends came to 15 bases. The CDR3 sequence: CASSFSHLTGEQYF. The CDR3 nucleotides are TGTGCCAGCAGCTTCTCCCACCTCACGGGCGAGCAGTACTTC.

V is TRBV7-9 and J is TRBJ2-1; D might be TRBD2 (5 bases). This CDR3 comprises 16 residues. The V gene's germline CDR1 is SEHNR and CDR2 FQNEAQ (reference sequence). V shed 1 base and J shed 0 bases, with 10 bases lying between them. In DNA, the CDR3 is TGTGCCAGCAGCTTAGGGAGCGGCAGCTCCTACAATGAGCAGTTCTTC. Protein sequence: CASSLGSGSSYNEQFF.

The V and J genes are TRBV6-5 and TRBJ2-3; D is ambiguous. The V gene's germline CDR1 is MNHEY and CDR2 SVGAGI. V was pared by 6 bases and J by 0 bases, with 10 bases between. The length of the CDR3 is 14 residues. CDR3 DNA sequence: TGTGCCAGCAGGACCAGTGGTAGCACAGATACGCAGTATTTT. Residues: CASRTSGSTDTQYF.

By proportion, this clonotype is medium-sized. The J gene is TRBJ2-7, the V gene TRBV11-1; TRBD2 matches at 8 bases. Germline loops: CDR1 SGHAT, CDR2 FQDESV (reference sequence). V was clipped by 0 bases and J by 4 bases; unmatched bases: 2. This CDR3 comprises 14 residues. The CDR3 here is CASSLASGRYEQYF. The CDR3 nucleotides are TGTGCCAGCAGCTTAGCCAGCGGGAGATACGAGCAGTACTTC.

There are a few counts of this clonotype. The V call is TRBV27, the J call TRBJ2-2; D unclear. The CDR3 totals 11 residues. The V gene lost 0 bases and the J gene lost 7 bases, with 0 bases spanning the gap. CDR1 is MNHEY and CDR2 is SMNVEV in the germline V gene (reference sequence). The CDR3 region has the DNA TGTGCCAGCAGTTTATCCGGGGAGCTGTTTTTT. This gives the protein CASSLSGELFF.

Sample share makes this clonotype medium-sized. CDR3 amino acids: CSVPGSGLGELFF. For the CDR3, the DNA is TGCAGCGTCCCCGGGAGCGGATTAGGGGAGCTGTTTTTT. The rearrangement uses TRBV29-1 and TRBJ2-2, with D perhaps TRBD2 (6 bases). CDR1 is SQVTM and CDR2 is ANQGSEA in the germline V gene. The CDR3 is 13 residues long. Deletions cut 6 bases from V and 8 bases from J, with 16 bases between.

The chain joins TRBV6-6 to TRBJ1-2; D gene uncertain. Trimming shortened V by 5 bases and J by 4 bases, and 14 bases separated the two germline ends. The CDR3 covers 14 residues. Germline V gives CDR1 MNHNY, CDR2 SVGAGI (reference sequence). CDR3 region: CASSASREGYGYTF. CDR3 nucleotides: TGTGCCAGCAGTGCTTCCCGGGAAGGCTATGGCTACACCTTC.

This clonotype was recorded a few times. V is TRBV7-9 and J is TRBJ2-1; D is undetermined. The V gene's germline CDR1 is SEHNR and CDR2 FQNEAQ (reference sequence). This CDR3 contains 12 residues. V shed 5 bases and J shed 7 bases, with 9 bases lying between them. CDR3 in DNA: TGTGCCAGCAGCGCCACTGGGAATGAGCAGTTCTTC. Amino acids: CASSATGNEQFF.

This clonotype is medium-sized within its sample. CDR3 DNA sequence: TGTGCCAGTGGACAGGGGAGCACAGATACGCAGTATTTT. This translates into CASGQGSTDTQYF. The chain recombines TRBV19 with TRBJ2-3, with 9 bases identical to TRBD1. The CDR3 spans 13 residues. The germline gives CDR1 LNHDA, CDR2 SQIVND (reference sequence). The V and J ends lost 8 bases and 0 bases, in that order; junction bases with no gene match: 0.

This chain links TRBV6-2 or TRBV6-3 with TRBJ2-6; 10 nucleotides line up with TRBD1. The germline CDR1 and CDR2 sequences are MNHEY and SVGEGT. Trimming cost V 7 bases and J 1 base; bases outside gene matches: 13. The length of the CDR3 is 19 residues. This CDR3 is CASTGRQGARSSGANVLTF. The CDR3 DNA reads TGTGCCAGCACCGGTCGACAGGGGGCGCGATCGTCTGGGGCCAACGTCCTGACTTTC.

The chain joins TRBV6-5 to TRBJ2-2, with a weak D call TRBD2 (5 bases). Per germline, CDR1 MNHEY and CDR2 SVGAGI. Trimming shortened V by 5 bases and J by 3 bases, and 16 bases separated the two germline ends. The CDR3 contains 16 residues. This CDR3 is CASSGRPERDTGELFF. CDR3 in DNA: TGTGCCAGCAGTGGCCGACCAGAGAGGGACACCGGGGAGCTGTTTTTT.

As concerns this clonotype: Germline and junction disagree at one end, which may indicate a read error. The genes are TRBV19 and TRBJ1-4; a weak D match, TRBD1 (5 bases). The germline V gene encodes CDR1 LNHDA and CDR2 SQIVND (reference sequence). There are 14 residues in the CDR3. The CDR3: CASSRTSTTERLFF. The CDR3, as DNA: TGTGCCAGTAGTCGGACATCAACTACTGAAAGACTGTTTTTT.

DNA for the CDR3: TGTGCCAGCAGATTATACAATGAGCAGTTCTTC. Translating it yields CASRLYNEQFF. The chain recombines TRBV6-8 with TRBJ2-1; D gene unclear. This CDR3 is built from 11 residues. Germline values: CDR1 MNHGY, CDR2 SAAAGT. V lost 6 bases to trimming and J lost 4 bases, with 4 bases between them.

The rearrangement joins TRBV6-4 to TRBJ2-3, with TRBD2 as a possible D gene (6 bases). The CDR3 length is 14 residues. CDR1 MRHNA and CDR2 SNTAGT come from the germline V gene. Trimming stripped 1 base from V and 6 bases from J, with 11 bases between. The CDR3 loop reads CASSDFGGGDTQYF. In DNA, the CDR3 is TGTGCCAGCAGTGACTTTGGCGGAGGGGATACGCAGTATTTT.

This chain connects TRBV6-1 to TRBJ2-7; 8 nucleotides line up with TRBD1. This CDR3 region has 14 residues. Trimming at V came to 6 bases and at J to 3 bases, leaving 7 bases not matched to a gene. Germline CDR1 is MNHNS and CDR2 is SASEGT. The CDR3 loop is CASRGGTGGYEQYF. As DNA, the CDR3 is TGTGCCAGCAGGGGGGGAACAGGGGGCTACGAGCAGTACTTC.

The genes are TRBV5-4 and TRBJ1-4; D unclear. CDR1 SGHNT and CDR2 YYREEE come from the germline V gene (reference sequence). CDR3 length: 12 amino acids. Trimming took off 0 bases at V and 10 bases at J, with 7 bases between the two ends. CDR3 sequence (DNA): TGTGCCAGCAGCTTGGTGGGAGGAAAACTGTTTTTT. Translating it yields CASSLVGGKLFF. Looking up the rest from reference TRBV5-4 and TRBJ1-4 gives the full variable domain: ETGVTQSPTHLIKTRGQQVTLRCSSQSGHNTVSWYQQALGQGPQFIFQYYREEENGRGNFPPRFSGLQFPNYSSELNVNALELDDSALYLCASSLVGGKLFFGSGTQLSVL.

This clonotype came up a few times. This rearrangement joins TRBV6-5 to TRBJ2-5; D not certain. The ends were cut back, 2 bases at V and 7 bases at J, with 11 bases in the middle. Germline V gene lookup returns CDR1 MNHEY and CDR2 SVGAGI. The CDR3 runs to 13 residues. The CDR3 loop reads CASSYGPSGTQYF. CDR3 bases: TGTGCCAGCAGTTACGGACCCTCGGGGACCCAGTACTTC.

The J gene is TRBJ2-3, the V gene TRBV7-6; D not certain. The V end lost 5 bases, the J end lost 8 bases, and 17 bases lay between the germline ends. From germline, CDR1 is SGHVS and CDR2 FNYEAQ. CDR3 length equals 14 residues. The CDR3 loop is CASSPAGSAVTQYF. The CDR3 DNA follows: TGTGCCAGCAGCCCCGCCGGGTCAGCAGTTACGCAGTATTTT.

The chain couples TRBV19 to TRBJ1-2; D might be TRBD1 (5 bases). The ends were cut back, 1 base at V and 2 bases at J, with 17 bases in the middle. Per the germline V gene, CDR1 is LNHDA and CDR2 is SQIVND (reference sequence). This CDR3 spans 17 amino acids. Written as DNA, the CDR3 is TGTGCCAGTAGTATAGTGTACGGGTCTGACAGAAACTATGGCTACACCTTC. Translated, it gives CASSIVYGSDRNYGYTF.

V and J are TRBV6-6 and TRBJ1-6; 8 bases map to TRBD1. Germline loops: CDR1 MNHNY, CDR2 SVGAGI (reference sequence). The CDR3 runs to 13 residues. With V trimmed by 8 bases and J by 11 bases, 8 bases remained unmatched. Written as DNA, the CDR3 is TGTGCCAGCTCCGGTCAGGGGGCTCCACCCCTCCACTTT. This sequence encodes CASSGQGAPPLHF.

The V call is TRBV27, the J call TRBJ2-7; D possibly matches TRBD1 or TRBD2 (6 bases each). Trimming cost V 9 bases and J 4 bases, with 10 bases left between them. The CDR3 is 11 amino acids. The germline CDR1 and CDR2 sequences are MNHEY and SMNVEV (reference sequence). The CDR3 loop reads CARGGWYEQYF. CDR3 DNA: TGTGCCAGGGGGGGCTGGTACGAGCAGTACTTC.

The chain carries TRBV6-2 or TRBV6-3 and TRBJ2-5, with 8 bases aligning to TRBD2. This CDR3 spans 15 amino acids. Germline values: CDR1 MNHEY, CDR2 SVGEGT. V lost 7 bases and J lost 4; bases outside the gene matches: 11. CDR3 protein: CASNKGAGAIETQYF. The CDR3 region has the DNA TGTGCCAGCAATAAAGGAGCGGGAGCAATAGAGACCCAGTACTTC.

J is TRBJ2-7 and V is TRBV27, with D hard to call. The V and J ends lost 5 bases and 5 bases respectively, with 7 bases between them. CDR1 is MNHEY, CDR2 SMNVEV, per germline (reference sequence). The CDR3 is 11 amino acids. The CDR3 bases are TGTGCCAGCAGTAAACAGAACGAGCAGTACTTC. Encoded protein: CASSKQNEQYF.